This is a list of T cell receptor beta chains from one sample in a study of cytomegalovirus exposure and HLA in healthy donors. This table comes from immunoSEQ multiplex PCR, and its TCRdb copy is limited to in-frame clones, with some not included. This sample has about 130,000 clones, with around 70% found just once. Source material: PBMCs. The receptors shown here come from a woman between 40 and 50 years old in good health and CMV-seropositive. Each CDR3 is given with its conserved first and last residue. D genes are given only for firm matches. Size values are once, few and many counts, or a class for expanded clones, and some rows have none.

cdr3_length | clone_size | d_call | j_call | v_call | cdr3_aa | cdr3_nt
15 | . | . | TRBJ2-3 | TRBV2 | CASSEGGVDTDTQYF | TGTGCCAGCAGTGAGGGCGGGGTGGACACAGATACGCAGTATTTT
15 | few | . | TRBJ2-2 | TRBV7-2 | CASSLGSGNTGELFF | TGTGCCAGCAGCTTAGGATCGGGGAACACCGGGGAGCTGTTTTTT
15 | . | . | TRBJ2-7 | TRBV11-2 | CASSGFSVSTYEQYF | TGTGCCAGCAGCGGTTTTAGCGTTTCAACCTACGAGCAGTACTTC
15 | . | TRBD1 | TRBJ2-2 | TRBV5-1 | CASSPGQGRTGELFF | TGCGCCAGCAGCCCCGGACAGGGTAGGACCGGGGAGCTGTTTTTT
16 | . | . | TRBJ1-1 | TRBV7-9 | CASSLSGTETNTEAFF | TGTGCCAGCAGCTTAAGCGGAACGGAAACTAACACTGAAGCTTTCTTT
15 | . | . | TRBJ1-1 | TRBV28 | CASSDVTGPNTEAFF | TGTGCCAGCAGTGACGTTACAGGGCCCAACACTGAAGCTTTCTTT
14 | . | . | TRBJ2-7 | TRBV6-1 | CASSRGELVYEQYF | TGTGCCAGCAGTCGCGGAGAATTAGTCTACGAGCAGTACTTC
17 | . | . | TRBJ2-1 | TRBV23-1 | CASSQSEDPRVYNEQFF | TGCGCCAGCAGTCAATCGGAGGACCCAAGGGTGTACAATGAGCAGTTCTTC
14 | . | . | TRBJ1-2 | TRBV27 | CASSSINGGGGYTF | TGTGCCAGCAGTTCAATTAACGGAGGAGGCGGCTACACCTTC
15 | . | . | TRBJ1-5 | TRBV27 | CASSLTGYSNQPQHF | TGTGCCAGCAGCCTGACGGGTTATAGCAATCAGCCCCAGCATTTT
14 | . | . | TRBJ1-5 | TRBV6-1 | CASSEGTGNQPQHF | TGTGCCAGCAGTGAAGGGACAGGCAATCAGCCCCAGCATTTT
15 | once | . | TRBJ1-5 | TRBV5-8 | CASSLTIQGYQPQHF | TGTGCCAGCAGCTTAACCATACAGGGTTATCAGCCCCAGCATTTT
14 | . | . | TRBJ1-2 | TRBV5-8 | CASSLAGPRYGYTF | TGTGCCAGCAGCTTGGCTGGGCCCCGCTATGGCTACACCTTC
14 | . | TRBD2 | TRBJ2-7 | TRBV2 | CASRLAGDPYEQYF | TGTGCCAGCAGACTAGCGGGAGACCCCTACGAGCAGTACTTC
14 | . | TRBD2 | TRBJ2-4 | TRBV28 | CASSSGGGIAGGEF | TGTGCCAGCAGTTCGGGTGGGGGGATAGCGGGAGGAGAGTTC
16 | . | TRBD1 | TRBJ1-5 | TRBV7-2 | CASSSKDRGSNQPQHF | TGTGCCAGCAGCTCCAAAGACAGGGGGTCCAATCAGCCCCAGCATTTT
15 | . | TRBD1 | TRBJ2-1 | TRBV5-4 | CASTEGGVEWNEQFF | TGTGCCAGCACCGAAGGGGGCGTAGAGTGGAATGAGCAGTTCTTC
15 | . | TRBD2 | TRBJ2-3 | TRBV19 | CASSVPGLGTDTQYF | TGTGCCAGTAGTGTACCGGGACTAGGAACAGATACGCAGTATTTT
16 | few | . | TRBJ1-6 | TRBV27 | CASSSPPAGVNSPLHF | TGTGCCAGCAGTTCCCCCCCGGCAGGGGTCAATTCACCCCTCCACTTT
15 | . | TRBD2 | TRBJ2-3 | TRBV5-1 | CASVRTSGAGDTQYF | TGCGCCAGCGTGAGGACTAGCGGGGCCGGAGATACGCAGTATTTT
15 | . | . | TRBJ1-3 | TRBV7-9 | CASSLTGSSGNTIYF | TGTGCCAGCAGCTTAACCGGGAGCTCTGGAAACACCATATATTTT
15 | . | TRBD2 | TRBJ2-7 | TRBV2 | CASSEQLAGDYEQYF | TGTGCCAGCAGTGAACAACTAGCGGGAGATTACGAGCAGTACTTC
15 | . | TRBD1 | TRBJ1-3 | TRBV28 | CASSSPGTGMGTIYF | TGTGCCAGCAGTTCCCCCGGGACAGGTATGGGGACCATATATTTT
16 | . | TRBD1 | TRBJ1-2 | TRBV5-1 | CASSLSVRDRGYGYTF | TGCGCCAGCAGCCTATCGGTACGTGACAGGGGATATGGCTACACCTTC
14 | . | . | TRBJ2-7 | TRBV4-3 | CASSQGWGVGEQYF | TGCGCCAGCAGCCAAGGCTGGGGCGTGGGCGAGCAGTACTTC
17 | . | TRBD1 | TRBJ1-4 | TRBV7-9 | CSSSRAGTGGFNEKLFF | TGTTCCAGCAGCCGAGCCGGGACAGGGGGTTTTAATGAAAAACTGTTTTTT
15 | . | . | TRBJ2-5 | TRBV7-9 | CASSWGVGGQETQYF | TGTGCCAGCAGCTGGGGAGTGGGGGGCCAAGAGACCCAGTACTTC
12 | . | . | TRBJ2-1 | TRBV6-6 | CASSGGGNEQFF | TGTGCCAGCAGTGGCGGAGGCAATGAGCAGTTCTTC
17 | once | . | TRBJ1-6 | TRBV5-5 | CASSFLFVGGSNSPLHF | TGTGCCAGCAGCTTTCTTTTCGTCGGCGGGAGTAATTCACCCCTCCACTTT